This T cell receptor (beta chain) emerged from a study of primary melanoma T cells and metastatic recurrence (dated by TCRdb to the early 2020s). Describing the broader study: The cohort consisted of 200 or so primary melanomas of stage T2 to T4, each more than 1 mm thick. The study tested whether T-cell fraction and T-cell repertoire clonality in primary melanoma tumors predicted patient outcome. The T-cell fraction measured by TCR beta sequencing was weighed against progression-free survival, the clinical outcome chosen for the comparison. The sequencing-derived T-cell fraction was compared with histopathological grading of tumor-infiltrating lymphocytes. Findings and caveats that apply to the study as a whole: Adding T-cell fraction to tumor thickness reportedly improved progression-free survival prediction more than adding any other histopathological variable. The authors framed an effective T-cell-mediated antitumor response in primary melanoma only as a suggestion, not a demonstrated mechanism. Regardless of nodal disease, mitotic rate or ulceration status, a T-cell fraction above 20% appeared to be protective. Tumor T-cell fraction was reported to predict progression-free survival independently of thickness, ulceration, mitotic rate and age.

Each patient's primary melanoma had been surgically resected and was viewed as potentially curable, though still at risk of metastatic recurrence. The library was made by the immunoSEQ multiplex PCR assay. Primary melanoma tumor tissue was subjected to high-throughput sequencing of the T-cell receptor beta chain. Concerning the study's data processing: Repertoire analyses included TCRB CDR3 sharing between samples and the distribution of insertions and deletions. A gradient-boosted model ranked the predictive value of the T-cell fraction against histopathological variables. What TCRdb holds here is the immuneACCESS table cut down to in-frame rearrangements. Part of the clones is not present; checked against another copy, under half of the missing clones reflect an unresolved V gene, and the others are unexplained. V and J calls and clone size are those listed in that table; D and trimming were worked out from the DNA. Present in this sample are some 710 clones, under 85% of which were seen just once. Approximately 47% of the sample rests with the top ten.

According to the germline V gene, CDR1 reads MDHEN and CDR2 reads SYDVKM. From V the trimming removes 3 bases and from J it removes 3 bases, while the gene matches leave 8 bases of the junction unaccounted for. Counted from cysteine to phenylalanine, this CDR3 has 16 amino acids. The kept DNA is CDR3 alone, 48 bases in frame from the first base. In the case of this clone: The clone's antigen remains unknown. No base quality values were provided; no much bigger clone lies one nucleotide off.

Material for sequencing was melanoma tumor tissue. The chain was built from TRBV28 and TRBJ2-5; TRBD2 fits 9 bases in the junction. The TCR sequence derives from a human donor with melanoma. The CDR3 protein sequence reads: CASSLTSGVLKETQYF. The sequence in DNA is TGTGCCAGCAGTTTGACTAGCGGTGTCTTAAAAGAGACCCAGTACTTC.